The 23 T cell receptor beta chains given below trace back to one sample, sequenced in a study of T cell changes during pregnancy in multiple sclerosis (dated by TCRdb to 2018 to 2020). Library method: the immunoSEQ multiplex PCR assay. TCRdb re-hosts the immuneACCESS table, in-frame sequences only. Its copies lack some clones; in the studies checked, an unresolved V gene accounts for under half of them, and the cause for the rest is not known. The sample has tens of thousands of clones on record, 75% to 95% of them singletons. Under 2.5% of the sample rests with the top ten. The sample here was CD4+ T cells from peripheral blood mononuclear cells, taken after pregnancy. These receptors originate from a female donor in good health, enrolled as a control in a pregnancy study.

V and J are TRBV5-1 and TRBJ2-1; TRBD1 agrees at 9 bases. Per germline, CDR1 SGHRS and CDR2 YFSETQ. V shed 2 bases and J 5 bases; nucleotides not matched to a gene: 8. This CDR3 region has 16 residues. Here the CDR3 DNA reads TGCGCCAGCAGCTTATGGGGGGACAGGGTTAACAATGAGCAGTTCTTC. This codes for CASSLWGDRVNNEQFF.

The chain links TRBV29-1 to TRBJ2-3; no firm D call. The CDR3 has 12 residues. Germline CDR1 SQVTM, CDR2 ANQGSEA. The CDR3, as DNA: TGCACCGCGCAAGTGAGCACAGATACGCAGTATTTT. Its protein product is CTAQVSTDTQYF.

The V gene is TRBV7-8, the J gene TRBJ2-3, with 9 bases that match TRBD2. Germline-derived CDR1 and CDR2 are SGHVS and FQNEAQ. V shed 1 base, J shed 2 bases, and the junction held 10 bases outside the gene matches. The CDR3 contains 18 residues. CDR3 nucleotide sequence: TGTGCCAGCAGCTTAGTTCGGAAGGCGGGGGGGTACACAGATACGCAGTATTTT. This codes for CASSLVRKAGGYTDTQYF.

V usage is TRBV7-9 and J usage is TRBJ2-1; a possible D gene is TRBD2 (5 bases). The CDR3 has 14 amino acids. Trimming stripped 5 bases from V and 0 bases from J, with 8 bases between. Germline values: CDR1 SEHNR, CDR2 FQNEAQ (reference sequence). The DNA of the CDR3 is TGTGCCAGCAGCGGTGGGAGCTCCTACAATGAGCAGTTCTTC. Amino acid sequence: CASSGGSSYNEQFF.

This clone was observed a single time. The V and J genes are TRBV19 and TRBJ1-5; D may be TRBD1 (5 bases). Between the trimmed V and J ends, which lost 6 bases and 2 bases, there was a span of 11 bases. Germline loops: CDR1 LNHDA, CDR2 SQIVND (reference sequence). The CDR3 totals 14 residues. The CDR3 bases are TGTGCCAGTAGCGGGACGGGGGGCAATCAGCCCCAGCATTTT. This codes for CASSGTGGNQPQHF.

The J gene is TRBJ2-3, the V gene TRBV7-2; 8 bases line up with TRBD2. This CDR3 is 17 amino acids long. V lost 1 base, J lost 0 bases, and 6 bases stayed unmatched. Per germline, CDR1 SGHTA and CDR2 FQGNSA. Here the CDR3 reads CASSLVLAGTSTDTQYF. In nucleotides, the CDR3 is TGTGCCAGCAGCTTAGTTTTAGCGGGGACGAGCACAGATACGCAGTATTTT.

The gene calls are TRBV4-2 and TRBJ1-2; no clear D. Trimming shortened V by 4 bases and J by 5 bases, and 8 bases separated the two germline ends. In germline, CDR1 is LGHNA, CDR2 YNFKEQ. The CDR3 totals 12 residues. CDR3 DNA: TGTGCCAGCAGCCTGGGAGGTTATGGCTACACCTTC. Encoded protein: CASSLGGYGYTF.

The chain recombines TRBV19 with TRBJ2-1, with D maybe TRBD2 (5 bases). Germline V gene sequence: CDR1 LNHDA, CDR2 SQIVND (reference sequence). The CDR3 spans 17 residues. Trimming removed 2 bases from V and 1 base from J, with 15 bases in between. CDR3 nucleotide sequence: TGTGCCAGTAGTATAAGGTTGATACGGGGATCCTACAATGAGCAGTTCTTC. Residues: CASSIRLIRGSYNEQFF.

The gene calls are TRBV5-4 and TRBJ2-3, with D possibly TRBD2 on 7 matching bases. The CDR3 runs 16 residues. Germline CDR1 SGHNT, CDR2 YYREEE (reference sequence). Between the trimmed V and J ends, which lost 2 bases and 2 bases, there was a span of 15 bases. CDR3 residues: CASSFGGGHPTDTQYF. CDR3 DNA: TGTGCCAGCAGCTTCGGCGGGGGCCACCCCACAGATACGCAGTATTTT.

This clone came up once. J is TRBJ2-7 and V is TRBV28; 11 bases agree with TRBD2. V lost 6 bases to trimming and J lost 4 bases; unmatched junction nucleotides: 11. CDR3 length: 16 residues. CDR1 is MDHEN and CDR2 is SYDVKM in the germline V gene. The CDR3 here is CASSRKGLAVFYEQYF. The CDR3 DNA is TGTGCCAGCAGCCGGAAGGGACTAGCGGTTTTTTACGAGCAGTACTTC.

This chain's CDR3 is CASSLAHSGANVLTF. Here the CDR3 DNA reads TGTGCCAGCAGCTTAGCACACTCTGGGGCCAACGTCCTGACTTTC. The rearrangement joins TRBV7-8 to TRBJ2-6, with unresolved D. This CDR3 is 15 amino acids long. The germline CDR1 and CDR2 sequences are SGHVS and FQNEAQ. The V end lost 0 bases, the J end lost 0 bases, and 3 bases lay between the germline ends.

CDR3 residues: CASSTARGTEAFF. CDR3 sequence (DNA): TGTGCCAGTAGTACGGCCCGGGGGACTGAAGCTTTCTTT. This rearrangement joins TRBV19 to TRBJ1-1; the D gene is possibly TRBD1 (5 bases). The CDR3 contains 13 residues. CDR1 is LNHDA, CDR2 SQIVND, per germline (reference sequence). V lost 4 bases and J 5 bases, leaving 11 bases between the germline ends.

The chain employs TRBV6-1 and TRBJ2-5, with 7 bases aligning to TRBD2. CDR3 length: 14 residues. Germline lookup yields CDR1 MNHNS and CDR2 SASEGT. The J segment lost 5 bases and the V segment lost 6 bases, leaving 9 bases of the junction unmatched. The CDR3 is CASSPMTSRETQYF. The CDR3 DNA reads TGTGCCAGCAGCCCCATGACTAGCAGGGAGACCCAGTACTTC.

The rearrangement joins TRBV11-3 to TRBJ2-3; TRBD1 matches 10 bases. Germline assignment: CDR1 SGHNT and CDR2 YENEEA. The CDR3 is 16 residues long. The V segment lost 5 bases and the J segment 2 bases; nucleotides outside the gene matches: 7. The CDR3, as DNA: TGTGCCAGCAGCCCCCGGACAGGGGGTTACACAGATACGCAGTATTTT. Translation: CASSPRTGGYTDTQYF.

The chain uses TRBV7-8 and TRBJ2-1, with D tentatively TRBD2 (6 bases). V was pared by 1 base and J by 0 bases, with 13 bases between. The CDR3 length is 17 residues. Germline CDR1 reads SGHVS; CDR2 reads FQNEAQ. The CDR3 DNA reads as TGTGCCAGCAGCTTAGTGGTAGCGGCCCCCTCCTACAATGAGCAGTTCTTC. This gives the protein CASSLVVAAPSYNEQFF.

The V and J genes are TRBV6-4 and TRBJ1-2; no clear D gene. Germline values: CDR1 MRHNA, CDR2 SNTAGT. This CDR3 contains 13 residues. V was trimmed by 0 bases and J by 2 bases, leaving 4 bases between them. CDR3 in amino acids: CASSDSGNYGYTF. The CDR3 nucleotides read TGTGCCAGCAGTGACTCCGGGAACTATGGCTACACCTTC.

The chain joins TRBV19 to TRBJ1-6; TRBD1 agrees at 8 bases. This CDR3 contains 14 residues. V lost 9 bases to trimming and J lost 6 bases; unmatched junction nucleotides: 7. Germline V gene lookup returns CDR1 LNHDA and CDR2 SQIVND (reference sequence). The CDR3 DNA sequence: TGTGCCAGCGGGGGACAGGTTCTTAATTCACCCCTCCACTTT. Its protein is CASGGQVLNSPLHF.

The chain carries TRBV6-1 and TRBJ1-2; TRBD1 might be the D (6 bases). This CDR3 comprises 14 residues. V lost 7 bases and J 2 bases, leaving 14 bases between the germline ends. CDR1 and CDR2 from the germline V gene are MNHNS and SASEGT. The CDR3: CASISGTHNYGYTF. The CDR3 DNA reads TGTGCCAGCATTTCCGGGACACACAACTATGGCTACACCTTC.

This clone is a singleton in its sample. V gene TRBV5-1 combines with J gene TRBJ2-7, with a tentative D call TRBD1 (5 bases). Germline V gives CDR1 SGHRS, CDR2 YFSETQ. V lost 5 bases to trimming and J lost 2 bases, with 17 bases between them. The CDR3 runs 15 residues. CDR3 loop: CASSQDIAPTYEQYF. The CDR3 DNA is TGCGCCAGCAGTCAGGACATAGCCCCTACCTACGAGCAGTACTTC.

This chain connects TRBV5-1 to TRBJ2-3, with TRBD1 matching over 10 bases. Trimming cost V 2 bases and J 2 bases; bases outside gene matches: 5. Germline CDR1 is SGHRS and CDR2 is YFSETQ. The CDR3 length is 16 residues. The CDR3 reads CASSLQGQGFTDTQYF. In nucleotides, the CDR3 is TGCGCCAGCAGCTTACAGGGACAGGGGTTCACAGATACGCAGTATTTT.

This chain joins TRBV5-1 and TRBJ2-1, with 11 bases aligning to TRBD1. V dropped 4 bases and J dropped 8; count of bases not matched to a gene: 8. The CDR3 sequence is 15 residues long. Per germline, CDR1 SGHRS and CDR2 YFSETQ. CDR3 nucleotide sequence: TGCGCCAGCAGCCCCGGGACAGGGGGAATCGATGAGCAGTTCTTC. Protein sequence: CASSPGTGGIDEQFF.

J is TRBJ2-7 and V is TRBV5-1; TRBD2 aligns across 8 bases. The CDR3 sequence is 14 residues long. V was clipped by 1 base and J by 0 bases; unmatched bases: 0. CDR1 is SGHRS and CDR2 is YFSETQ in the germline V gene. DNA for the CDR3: TGCGCCAGCAGCTTGAGCGGGAGCTCCTACGAGCAGTACTTC. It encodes CASSLSGSSYEQYF.

CDR3 residues: CASGSGTGVDEQYF. The CDR3 region has the DNA TGTGCCAGCGGGTCGGGGACAGGGGTCGACGAGCAGTACTTC. J is TRBJ2-7 and V is TRBV6-5, with 10 bases matching TRBD1. Germline lookup yields CDR1 MNHEY and CDR2 SVGAGI. Unmatched junction bases numbered 9, after V lost 8 bases and J lost 5 bases. This CDR3 has 14 amino acids.